The entry below describes one TCR beta chain. V lost 5 bases to trimming and J lost 0 bases, with 16 bases between them. The CDR3 is 16 amino acids. Per germline, CDR1 SGHRS and CDR2 YFSETQ. The data are from a study of blood T cell repertoires in COVID-19. Study at large: Specimens from acute and convalescent COVID-19 originated in the United States, Italy and Spain. Sample material is recorded as cDNA or gDNA derived from T cells, B-cell-depleted T cells, or PBMCs.

Original methodology: Estimation of nucleated cell counts relied on the amplification of reference gene primers. TCRdb's table, derived via immunoSEQ multiplex PCR, lists solely in-frame clones and lacks some. V and J calls and clone size follow that table, whereas D and trimming were derived from the DNA. The sample shows about 210,000 clones, around 89% of them seen only once. The chain joins TRBV5-1 to TRBJ2-3; a possible D gene is TRBD2 (6 bases). The sequence was obtained from a man between 65 and 80 years old with acute or convalescent COVID-19. The sample was peripheral blood. The CDR3 is CASSRSGTSSTDTQYF. CDR3 DNA sequence: TGCGCCAGCAGTCGCTCCGGGACTTCGAGCACAGATACGCAGTATTTT.